This entry lists 2 T cell receptor beta chains sequenced from one sample in a study of early T cells in non-severe SARS-CoV-2 infection. TCRdb re-called the 5' RACE reads through MiXCR, storing one row per CDR3 protein. Of some 67,000 distinct CDR3 sequences in the sample, 13% are singletons; the top ten hold over 4%. The specimen sequenced was whole blood. Source of these receptors: an adult who was a healthcare worker with PCR-confirmed SARS-CoV-2 infection or an uninfected control (not recorded which).

The chain uses TRBV5-1 and TRBJ2-7; D gene uncertain. Deletions cut 2 bases from V and 7 bases from J, with 7 bases between. Germline CDR1 SGHRS, CDR2 YFSETQ. The CDR3 has 11 amino acids. The CDR3 DNA reads TGCGCCAGCAGCTTTCTCAAAGAGCAGTACTTC. Its protein product is CASSFLKEQYF. Full variable domain (remainder filled in from reference TRBV5-1 and TRBJ2-7): KAGVTQTPRYLIKTRGQQVTLSCSPISGHRSVSWYQQTPGQGLQFLFEYFSETQRNKGNFPGRFSGRQFSNSRSEMNVSTLELGDSALYLCASSFLKEQYFGPGTRLTVT.

This clonotype has only a few counts. The chain recombines TRBV10-3 with TRBJ2-1; 9 nucleotides align to TRBD2. The germline V gene encodes CDR1 ENHRY and CDR2 SYGVKD. CDR3 length equals 14 residues. The CDR3 loop is CVTRPGLAGNEQFF. Here the CDR3 DNA reads TGTGTCACCCGGCCGGGACTAGCCGGGAATGAGCAGTTCTTC.